This is a list of T cell receptor beta chains from one sample in a study of cytomegalovirus exposure and HLA in healthy donors. TCRdb keeps only in-frame clones here, not all; method: immunoSEQ multiplex PCR. This table has under 200,000 clones, roughly four fifths appearing once. The specimen sequenced was PBMCs. The receptors were sampled from a woman between 50 and 59 years old in good health and CMV-seronegative. Both conserved end residues are part of each CDR3. Each record gives: V gene, J gene, CDR3 protein.

>TRBV29-1|TRBJ2-5
CSVAGDRGHQETQYF
>TRBV9|TRBJ2-3
CASSRRLAGSRDTQYF
>TRBV5-1|TRBJ1-1
CASSSQGEGVTEAFF
>TRBV2|TRBJ2-7
CASSLGTEPYEQYF
>TRBV13|TRBJ2-1
CASSLPGLAGYNEQFF
>TRBV27|TRBJ1-1
CASTILGGNTEAFF
>TRBV10-2|TRBJ2-7
CASSEQRTYEQYF
>TRBV2|TRBJ2-3
CASSAPTGTAVSTDTQYF
>TRBV10-1|TRBJ2-3
CASSDIRGADTQYF
>TRBV7-9|TRBJ2-1
CASSLYRGMIFDEQFF
>TRBV5-8|TRBJ2-3
CASSFGLGLAGPISTDTQYF
>TRBV5-1|TRBJ2-7
CASSQRQGLDEQYF
>TRBV9|TRBJ2-2
CASSSRQANTGELFF
>TRBV4-2|TRBJ2-1
CASSQENLATYNEQFF
>TRBV28|TRBJ2-7
CASSKPRTGGVGSLYEQYF
>TRBV19|TRBJ2-1
CASERGGGYNEQFF
>TRBV7-2|TRBJ1-2
CASSLAPGTEVVYGYTF
>TRBV1|TRBJ1-1
CTSSPGTRDSTEAFF
>TRBV28|TRBJ1-3
CASSPARFTIYF
>TRBV5-4|TRBJ2-1
CASSLAPNVDYNEQFF
>TRBV27|TRBJ2-7
CASSLRLGDYEQYF
>TRBV27|TRBJ1-2
CASRDRGQGYTF
>TRBV2|TRBJ2-5
CAKQQGRETQYF
>TRBV5-4|TRBJ2-1
CASSPGLAGSEQFF
>TRBV7-2|TRBJ2-5
CASSLVSTGGQETQYF
>TRBV2|TRBJ2-3
CASSLAGGPYRPDTQYF
>TRBV5-1|TRBJ2-2
CASSLPGRAGELFF
>TRBV9|TRBJ1-1
CASSVDRGMNTEAFF
>TRBV19|TRBJ1-5
CASSNTGEVSNQPQHF
>TRBV4-1|TRBJ1-4
CASSLRWGGPNEKLFF
>TRBV5-4|TRBJ1-6
CASSHEGGAYNSPLHF
>TRBV4-1|TRBJ2-3
CASSPTRGTSSNTDTQYF
>TRBV28|TRBJ2-3
CASSLQGGGDTQYF
>TRBV13|TRBJ1-1
CASSQQGAGTEAFF
>TRBV2|TRBJ1-2
CASSERFRAYGYTF
>TRBV19|TRBJ1-5
CASSTERGPQPQHF
>TRBV7-6|TRBJ2-7
CASSPRAGYEQYF
>TRBV11-3|TRBJ2-2
CASSLAGGLTGELFF
>TRBV19|TRBJ2-1
CASSDGGGYNEQFF
>TRBV19|TRBJ2-2
CASSIPQTIYTGELFF
>TRBV5-1|TRBJ2-7
CASSYGTEVAYEQYF
>TRBV7-9|TRBJ2-3
CASSLPPGSGANTDTQYF
>TRBV4-3|TRBJ2-5
CASSQDIQALETQYF
>TRBV5-1|TRBJ1-1
CASRADTEAFF
>TRBV5-1|TRBJ1-4
CASSLRGGEKLFF
>TRBV28|TRBJ2-7
CACGGAIPWEQYF
>TRBV16|TRBJ1-2
CASSQSGNPGVDGYTF
>TRBV7-8|TRBJ1-1
CASSLGVTEAFF
>TRBV6-5|TRBJ1-4
CASMRAGGGEKLFF
>TRBV10-3|TRBJ2-7
CAISVREGLSYEQYF
>TRBV28|TRBJ2-2
CASSLWPSGSGELFF
>TRBV27|TRBJ2-2
CASSPRHLRQGADGELFF
>TRBV7-6|TRBJ1-5
CASSPSTGHQPQHF